The T cell receptor (beta chain) described here comes from a study of cytomegalovirus exposure and HLA in healthy donors (dated by TCRdb to the late 2010s). General notes on the study: According to an earlier analysis of 587 of the donors, 150 million to 200 million T cells yielded 117 million unique TCR beta sequences and 276 Gb of sequence data. An early release that covered fewer than 750 HLA-typed donors contained about 300 gigabases of sequencing data and approximately 85 million unique TCR sequences. Among the roughly 400 genotyped donors, approximately 76% belonged to the genetic ancestry cluster associated with self-reported Caucasian donors. The study aimed to test whether signatures of past pathogen exposure could be identified by cataloging public T cell receptors. Using immunosequencing, the study profiled T cell repertoires from fewer than 700 subjects and related those repertoires to cytomegalovirus serostatus. A separate validation cohort of over a hundred different subjects was used in addition to the roughly 640-subject first cohort. The study combined high-throughput TCR immunosequencing, statistical association of individual TCRs with disease status, and machine learning to predict cytomegalovirus infection status. A later analysis re-examined previously published TCR beta repertoires from about 670 donors and added high-resolution HLA genotyping to investigate patterns of TCR occurrence. In the later analysis, no new phenotypic data were used to find candidate immune exposures; instead, reliance was placed on TCR beta sequences and their occurrence across donors. To decide whether each TCR beta V gene segment behaved as functional or pseudogenic, an earlier analysis of some 570 of the donors relied on high-throughput TCR beta sequencing. Donor age, sex, ethnicity and CMV serostatus were collected together with the repertoire data. In a later genetic analysis, genome-wide SNP genotypes for about 55% of the roughly 700 donors were used, and that subset was treated as a discovery cohort. All discovery cohort repertoires had been generated using a single sequencing platform. HLA typing included class I and class II loci at four-digit resolution. Typing coverage differed by locus: A, B, C, DRB1 and DQB1 were typed in roughly 629-630 donors, DQA1 in about 560, DPA1 in 600 to 610, and DPB1 in approximately 450. A handful of DR-DQ haplotypes were handled as single units for association and clustering because linkage in the cohort was strong. Among 350 to 400 genotyped donors of the cohort, an average of 235,054 unique TCR beta nucleotide sequences were sequenced per donor, approximately 20% of them non-productive.

Concerning this clone itself: The clone's antigen remains unknown. No base qualities exist here, and no much larger clone lies one base off it.

To prepare the library, the immunoSEQ multiplex PCR assay was applied. The multiplex PCR relied on a mix of 60 forward primers for TCR Vbeta segments and 13 reverse primers for TCR Jbeta segments. A multiplex PCR assay on genomic DNA amplified the CDR3 region of rearranged TCR beta genes. The Illumina HiSeq System was used to sequence the amplified TCR beta libraries as 87-base-pair reads. On the study's bioinformatics: In a later analysis, roughly 80 million unique TCR beta chains were counted across the roughly 670 repertoires, and approximately 9.9 million of these chains were shared by at least two donors. Raw reads were error-corrected and collapsed into unique sequences by a nearest-neighbor algorithm in which closely related sequences were merged to remove PCR and sequencing errors. Alignment of CDR3 sequences to IMGT reference sequences was used to assign V, D and J gene segments. For a sequence to be retained, at least a six-nucleotide match to both a V gene segment and a J gene segment was required. A rearrangement counted as productive if the CDR3 had no stop codons and remained in frame with V and J, and every other rearrangement counted as non-productive. CDR3 was defined by IMGT convention, running from the second conserved V-encoded cysteine to the conserved J-encoded phenylalanine. Sequences without an unambiguous match to a single V gene segment were excluded from the earlier analysis of several hundred of the donors. An earlier analysis of a few hundred of the donors classified V segments as functional when productive rearrangements were above 56.7% and as segregating when the standard deviation between donors was above 5%. A statistical classification framework was built for diagnosing cytomegalovirus status from the catalog of TCR beta chain sequences. V and J gene assignment, in a later analysis, came from comparing TCR nucleotide sequences with IMGT/GENE-DB human TR gene sequences. In a later analysis, CDR3 sequences and most-parsimonious VDJ recombination scenarios were assigned using the TCRdist pipeline. A later analysis defined each TCR beta chain by its CDR3 amino acid sequence plus V-gene family, and excluded reads lacking a unique V-gene family. To address suspected cross-contamination and a sequencing artifact, a later analysis removed around 590 highly shared, low-generation-probability nucleotide sequences. For each public chain, a later analysis derived a clonal expansion index from normalized ranks of inferred template counts within each repertoire. A later analysis computed generation probabilities with a VDJ recombination model fitted to out-of-frame rearrangements, and checked the results against IGoR. A later analysis scored TCR-TCR, TCR-HLA and TCR-CMV co-occurrence with hypergeometric tests, applying a repertoire-size bias correction to TCR pairs. In a later analysis, false discovery rates were estimated by permuting HLA or CMV assignments 20 times. In a later analysis, co-occurring TCRs were grouped using DBSCAN, and TCRdist sequence similarity was added for clustering within HLA-allele-positive subsets. Co-occurrence clustering excluded repertoires with fewer than 30,000 or more than 120,000 public chains, plus five with anomalous nucleotide sharing. The clones in this table, taken by TCRdb from immuneACCESS, are in-frame only. Not every clone is retained; where verified, under half of the shortfall comes from an unresolved V gene, and the cause of the rest is unknown. V and J calls and clone size come straight from that table; D and trimming were deduced from the DNA. The table for this sample lists 75,000 to 90,000 clones; under 80% of them were counted only once. The biggest ten clones account for approximately 6% of the sample.

General conclusions and limits of the study: An earlier analysis of approximately 530 of the donors showed that most TCR beta V segments appeared in productive rearrangements either about 90% or about 30% of the time, which broadly matched IMGT annotations. The presence/absence analyses assumed that sequencing depth was roughly uniform across donors, and that assumption may not be true. In a later analysis, around 17,000 TCR beta sequences were associated with specific HLA alleles at a false discovery rate of 0.05. A further reported finding was that TCR beta sequences accurately predicted the HLA-A and HLA-B alleles for most subjects in the first cohort. For the cohort, immune exposure information was limited to CMV serostatus. A later analysis found that TCR association rates varied across HLA loci, with DRB1 alleles showing the most associated TCRs and HLA-C alleles the fewest. In the study, about 150 TCR beta chains were listed as associated with cytomegalovirus. The 87-base-pair reads could not distinguish some IMGT-functional V segments, including TRBV6-2 and TRBV6-3, so those segments were excluded. A later genetic analysis reported fewer N-insertions in productive TCRs among donors in an Asian-associated ancestry cluster than the roughly 700-donor mean. The authors suggested that the approach could potentially be generalized to other disease states and immunological phenotypes. Compared with equally common non-associated chains, HLA-associated TCR beta chains in a later analysis were more clonally expanded and had lower generation probabilities. In vitro tests confirmed that a few of the cytomegalovirus-associated TCR beta chains recognize cytomegalovirus antigens. In a later genetic analysis, a missense DCLRE1C variant was associated with V-gene and J-gene trimming of TCR beta chains, and the association was replicated in an independent cohort. The earlier analysis of around 600 of the donors excluded some 15 rarely observed V segments, including chromosome 9 orphons, because counts were too low. A cluster of highly shared sequence variants was judged likely to represent a technical artifact of the sequencing pipeline. Across donors, most TCR sequences were observed very rarely, whereas some public TCRs were present in many individuals. Because some donors lacked HLA typing at each locus, the association tests relied only on the typed subset. Assigning TCR associations to individual alleles was difficult when HLA alleles, especially DR and DQ, strongly co-occurred. Most CMV-associated TCR beta chains appeared to be HLA-restricted in a later analysis, and the HLA associations seemed to be driven largely by CMV exposure. Correlated functional status among segregating V segments might be attributable to linkage disequilibrium, but an unknown experimental factor could not be ruled out. The classifier was reported to diagnose cytomegalovirus status with high specificity and sensitivity in both the original cohort and the validation cohort. In this cohort, only TCR beta chains were sequenced, and detectable features were limited by the absence of alpha or paired-chain data. Several of the top co-occurrence clusters appeared to be linked to parvovirus B19, influenza, CMV and Epstein-Barr virus, according to a later analysis.

Including the terminal cysteine and phenylalanine, the CDR3 comprises 15 residues. Just CDR3 DNA is preserved here, 45 bases in frame from base 1. From a lookup of the germline V gene, CDR1 and CDR2 are SGDLS and YYNGEE. Germline trimming: 3 bases from V, 7 bases from J; junction bases outside gene matches: 4. In total, approximately 690 healthy bone marrow donors made up the cohort. At the time of sampling, every cohort member was nominally healthy, though immune exposures that went unrecorded were likely present. The donor was CMV seropositive and was included in the group of some 290 seropositive cohort members. A peripheral blood sample was provided by each donor, and peripheral blood mononuclear cells were used for TCR beta sequencing. Genomic DNA was extracted from the blood cell samples with the Qiagen DNeasy Blood Extraction Kit.

The TCR originated in a male donor in good health and CMV-seropositive. The sample taken for sequencing was PBMCs. The rearrangement joined TRBV9 to TRBJ1-6, with 10 bases aligning to TRBD1. The nucleotide sequence is given as TGTGCCAGCAGCGGCGGGACAGGGGAAAATTCACCCCTCCACTTT. The resulting protein is CASSGGTGENSPLHF. The reference TRBV9 and TRBJ1-6 proteins fill in what lies around the CDR3, so the full variable domain reads DSGVTQTPKHLITATGQRVTLRCSPRSGDLSVYWYQQSLDQGLQFLIQYYNGEERAKGNILERFSAQQFPDLHSELNLSSLELGDSALYFCASSGGTGENSPLHFGNGTRLTVT.